The sequence of this T cell receptor beta chain was determined in a study of blood T cell repertoires in COVID-19. This clone was recorded once. The authors' processing: Amplification of reference gene primers was used by the study to estimate nucleated cell counts. Only in-frame clones appear in the TCRdb table, and some are missing; sequencing was by immunoSEQ multiplex PCR. Clone size and the V and J calls come from that table; the DNA yielded D and trimming. The sample yields 200,000 to 250,000 clones, roughly four fifths seen once. Source material: peripheral blood. The TCR comes from a man aged 45-65 years with acute or convalescent COVID-19.

The CDR3 spells CATSREGRPGSPLHF. CDR3 DNA sequence: TGTGCCACCAGCAGAGAAGGCCGCCCCGGGTCACCCCTCCACTTT. This chain uses TRBV15 with TRBJ1-6; D gene ambiguous. The CDR3 has 15 amino acids. Germline V lookup: CDR1 LNHNV, CDR2 YYDKDF (reference sequence). Between the trimmed V and J ends, which lost 0 bases and 10 bases, there was a span of 13 bases.